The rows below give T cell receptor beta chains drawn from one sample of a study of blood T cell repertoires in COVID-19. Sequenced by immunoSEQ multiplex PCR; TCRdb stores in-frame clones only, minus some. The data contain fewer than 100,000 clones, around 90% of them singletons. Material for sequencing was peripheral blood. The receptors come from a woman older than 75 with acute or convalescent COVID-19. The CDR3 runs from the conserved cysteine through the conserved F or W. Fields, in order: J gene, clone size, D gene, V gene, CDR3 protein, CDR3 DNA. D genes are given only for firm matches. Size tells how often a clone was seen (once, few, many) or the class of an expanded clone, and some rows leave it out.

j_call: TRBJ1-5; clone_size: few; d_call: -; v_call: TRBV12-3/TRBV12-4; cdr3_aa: CASSLEISQPQHF; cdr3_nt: TGTGCCAGCAGTTTGGAGATCTCTCAGCCCCAGCATTTT
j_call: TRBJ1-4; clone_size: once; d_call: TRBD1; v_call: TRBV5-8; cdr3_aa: CASSSRQGLSNEKLFF; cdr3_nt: TGTGCCAGCAGCTCCCGACAGGGGCTGTCTAATGAAAAACTGTTTTTT
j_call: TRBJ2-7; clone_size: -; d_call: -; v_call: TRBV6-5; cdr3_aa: CASSSDRFYEQYF; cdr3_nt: TGTGCCAGCAGTTCAGACAGGTTCTACGAGCAGTACTTC
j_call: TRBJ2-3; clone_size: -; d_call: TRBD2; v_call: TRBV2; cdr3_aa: CASSVSGRTADTQYF; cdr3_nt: TGTGCCAGCAGTGTGAGCGGGAGGACCGCAGATACGCAGTATTTT
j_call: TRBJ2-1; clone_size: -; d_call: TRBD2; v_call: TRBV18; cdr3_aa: CASSPGMAGDVPYNEQFF; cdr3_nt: TGTGCCAGCTCACCTGGCATGGCGGGGGATGTCCCTTACAATGAGCAGTTCTTC
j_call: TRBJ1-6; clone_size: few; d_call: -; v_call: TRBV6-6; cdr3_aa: CASSRPGAVNSPLHF; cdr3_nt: TGTGCCAGCAGCAGACCTGGGGCAGTTAATTCACCCCTCCACTTT
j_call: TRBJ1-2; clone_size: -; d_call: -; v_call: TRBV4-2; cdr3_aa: CASSQVQKSGYTF; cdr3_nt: TGTGCCAGCAGCCAAGTTCAGAAATCTGGCTACACCTTC
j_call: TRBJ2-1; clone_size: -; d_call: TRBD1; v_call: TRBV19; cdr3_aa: CASALRDRPFNEQFF; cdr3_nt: TGTGCCAGTGCACTCCGGGACAGACCTTTCAATGAGCAGTTCTTC
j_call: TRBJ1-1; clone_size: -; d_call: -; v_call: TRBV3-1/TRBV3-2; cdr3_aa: CASSDIGSGGRYREAFF; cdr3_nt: TGTGCCAGCAGCGATATAGGGTCGGGGGGTCGGTATAGGGAAGCTTTCTTT
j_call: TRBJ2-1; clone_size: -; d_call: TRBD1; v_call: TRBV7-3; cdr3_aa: CASSPGTVNEQFF; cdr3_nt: TGTGCCAGCAGCCCCGGGACAGTCAATGAGCAGTTCTTC
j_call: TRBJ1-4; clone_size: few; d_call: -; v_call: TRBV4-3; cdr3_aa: CASSQEWIASGLKLFF; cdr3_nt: TGCGCCAGCAGCCAAGAATGGATAGCCTCCGGCTTGAAACTGTTTTTT
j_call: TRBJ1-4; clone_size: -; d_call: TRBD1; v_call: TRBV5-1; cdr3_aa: CASSITGTGPANEKLFF; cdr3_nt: TGCGCCAGCAGCATTACCGGGACAGGACCGGCTAATGAAAAACTGTTTTTT
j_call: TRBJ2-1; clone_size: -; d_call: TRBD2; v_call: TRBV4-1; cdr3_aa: CASSLAGGLYNEQFF; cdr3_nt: TGCGCCAGCAGCCTAGCGGGAGGACTCTACAATGAGCAGTTCTTC
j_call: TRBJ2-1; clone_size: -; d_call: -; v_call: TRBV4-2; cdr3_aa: CASSQGRSGYNEQFF; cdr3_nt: TGTGCCAGCAGCCAAGGGAGGTCAGGCTACAATGAGCAGTTCTTC
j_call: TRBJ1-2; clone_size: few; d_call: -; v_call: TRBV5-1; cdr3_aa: CASSLSGQYGYTF; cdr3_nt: TGCGCCAGCAGCTTGAGTGGACAATATGGCTACACCTTC